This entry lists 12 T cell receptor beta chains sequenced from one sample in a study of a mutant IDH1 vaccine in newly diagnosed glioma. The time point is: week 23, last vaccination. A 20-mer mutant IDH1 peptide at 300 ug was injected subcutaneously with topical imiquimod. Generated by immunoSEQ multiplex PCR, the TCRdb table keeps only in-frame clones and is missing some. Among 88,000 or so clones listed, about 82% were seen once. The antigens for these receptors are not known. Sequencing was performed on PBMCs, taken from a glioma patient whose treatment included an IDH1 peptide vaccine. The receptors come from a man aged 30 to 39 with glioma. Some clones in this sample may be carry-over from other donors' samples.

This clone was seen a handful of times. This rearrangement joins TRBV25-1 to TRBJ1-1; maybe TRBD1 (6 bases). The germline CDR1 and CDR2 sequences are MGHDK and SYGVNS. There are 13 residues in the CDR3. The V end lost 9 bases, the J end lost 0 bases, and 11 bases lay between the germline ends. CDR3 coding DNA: TGTGCCAGTAGACAGGACCTGAACACTGAAGCTTTCTTT. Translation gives CASRQDLNTEAFF.

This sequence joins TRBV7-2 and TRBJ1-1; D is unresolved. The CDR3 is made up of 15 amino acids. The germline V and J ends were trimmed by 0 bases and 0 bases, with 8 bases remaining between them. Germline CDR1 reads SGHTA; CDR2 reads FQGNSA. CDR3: CASSLALQMNTEAFF. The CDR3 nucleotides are TGTGCCAGCAGCTTAGCTCTACAGATGAACACTGAAGCTTTCTTT.

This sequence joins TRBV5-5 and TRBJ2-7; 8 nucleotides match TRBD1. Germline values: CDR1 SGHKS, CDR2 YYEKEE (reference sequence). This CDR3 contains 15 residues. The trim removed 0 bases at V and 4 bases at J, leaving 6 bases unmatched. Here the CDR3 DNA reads TGTGCCAGCAGCTTGGCAGGACAGGGTCTTTACGAGCAGTACTTC. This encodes CASSLAGQGLYEQYF.

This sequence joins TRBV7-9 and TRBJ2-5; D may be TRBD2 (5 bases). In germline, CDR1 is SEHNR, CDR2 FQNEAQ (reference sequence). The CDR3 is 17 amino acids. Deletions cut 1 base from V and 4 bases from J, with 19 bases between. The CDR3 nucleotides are TGTGCCAGCAGCTTAGGGGGTGAGGGTCAGAGCTCAGAGACCCAGTACTTC. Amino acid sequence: CASSLGGEGQSSETQYF.

The CDR3: CASSLWGDRSVGGYTF. The CDR3 DNA is TGTGCCAGCAGTTTATGGGGGGACAGGTCAGTGGGAGGCTACACCTTC. V is TRBV28 and J is TRBJ1-2; 8 bases are shared with TRBD1. The CDR3 is 16 amino acids. Germline assignment: CDR1 MDHEN and CDR2 SYDVKM. Trimming removed 0 bases from V and 8 bases from J; junction bases left unmatched: 11.

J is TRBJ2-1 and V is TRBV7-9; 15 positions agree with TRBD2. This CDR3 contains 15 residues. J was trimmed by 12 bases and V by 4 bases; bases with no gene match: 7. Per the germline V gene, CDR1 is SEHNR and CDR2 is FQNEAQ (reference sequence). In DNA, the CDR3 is TGTGCCAGCAGCTCCCACGGGACTAGCGGGGGGCTGCAGTTCTTC. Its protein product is CASSSHGTSGGLQFF.

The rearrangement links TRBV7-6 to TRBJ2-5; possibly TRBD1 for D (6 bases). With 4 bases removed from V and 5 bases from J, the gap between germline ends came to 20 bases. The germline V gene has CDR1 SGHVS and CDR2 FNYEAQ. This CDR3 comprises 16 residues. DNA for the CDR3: TGTGCCAGCAGCTCATCATTCTTTCAGGGGCGGGAGACCCAGTACTTC. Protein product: CASSSSFFQGRETQYF.

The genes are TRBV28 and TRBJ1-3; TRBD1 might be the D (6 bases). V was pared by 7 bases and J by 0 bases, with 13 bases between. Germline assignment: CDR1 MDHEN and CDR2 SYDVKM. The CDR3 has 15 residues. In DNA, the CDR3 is TGTGCCAGCACCAAAATCAGGGGCTCTGGAAACACCATATATTTT. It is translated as CASTKIRGSGNTIYF.

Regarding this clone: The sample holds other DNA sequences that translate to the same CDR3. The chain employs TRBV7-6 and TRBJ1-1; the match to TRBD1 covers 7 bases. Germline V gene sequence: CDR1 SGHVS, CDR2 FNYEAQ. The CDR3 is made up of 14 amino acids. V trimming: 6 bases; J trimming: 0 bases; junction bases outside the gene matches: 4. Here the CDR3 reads CASSPTGLNTEAFF. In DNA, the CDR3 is TGTGCCAGCAGTCCGACAGGGTTGAACACTGAAGCTTTCTTT.

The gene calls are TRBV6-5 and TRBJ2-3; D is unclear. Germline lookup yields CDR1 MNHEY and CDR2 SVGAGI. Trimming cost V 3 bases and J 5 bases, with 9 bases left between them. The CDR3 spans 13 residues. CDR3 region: CASSYGPKDTQYF. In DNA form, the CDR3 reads TGTGCCAGCAGTTATGGGCCTAAAGATACGCAGTATTTT.

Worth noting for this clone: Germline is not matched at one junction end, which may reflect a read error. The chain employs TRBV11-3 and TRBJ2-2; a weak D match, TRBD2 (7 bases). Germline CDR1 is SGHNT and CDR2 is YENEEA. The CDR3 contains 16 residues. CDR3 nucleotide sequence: TGTGTCAGCAGCCGGGGGCTAGCGGCGAACACCGGGGAGCTGTTTTTT. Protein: CVSSRGLAANTGELFF.

The DNA for the CDR3 is TGTGCCAGCAGGGGGCAGAGCTCCTACGAGCAGTACTTC. As protein: CASRGQSSYEQYF. J is TRBJ2-7 and V is TRBV7-9; TRBD1 is a possible D gene (5 bases). Between the trimmed V and J ends, which lost 6 bases and 0 bases, there was a span of 9 bases. Germline loops: CDR1 SEHNR, CDR2 FQNEAQ (reference sequence). The CDR3 has 13 residues. The whole variable domain, filled in from reference TRBV7-9 and TRBJ2-7, reads DTGVSQNPRHKITKRGQNVTFRCDPISEHNRLYWYRQTLGQGPEFLTYFQNEAQLEKSRLLSDRFSAERPKGSFSTLEIQRTEQGDSAMYLCASRGQSSYEQYFGPGTRLTVT.